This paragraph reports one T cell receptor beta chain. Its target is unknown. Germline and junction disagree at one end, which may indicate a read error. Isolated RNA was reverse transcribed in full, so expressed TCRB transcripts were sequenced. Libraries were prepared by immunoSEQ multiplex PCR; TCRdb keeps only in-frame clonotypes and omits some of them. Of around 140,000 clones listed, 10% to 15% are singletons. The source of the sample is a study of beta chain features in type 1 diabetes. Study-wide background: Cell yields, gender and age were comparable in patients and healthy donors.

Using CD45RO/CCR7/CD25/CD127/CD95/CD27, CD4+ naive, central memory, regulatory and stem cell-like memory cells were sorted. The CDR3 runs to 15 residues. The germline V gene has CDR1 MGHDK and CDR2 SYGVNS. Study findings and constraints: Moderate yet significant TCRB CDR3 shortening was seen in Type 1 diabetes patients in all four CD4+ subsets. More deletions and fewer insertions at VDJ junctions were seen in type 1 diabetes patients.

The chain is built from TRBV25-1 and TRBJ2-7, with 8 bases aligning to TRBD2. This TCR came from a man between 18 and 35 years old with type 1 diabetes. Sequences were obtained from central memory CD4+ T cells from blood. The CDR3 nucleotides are TGTGCCCGCAGTGAAAACCTAGCGGGCTCCTACGAGCAGTACTTC. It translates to CARSENLAGSYEQYF.